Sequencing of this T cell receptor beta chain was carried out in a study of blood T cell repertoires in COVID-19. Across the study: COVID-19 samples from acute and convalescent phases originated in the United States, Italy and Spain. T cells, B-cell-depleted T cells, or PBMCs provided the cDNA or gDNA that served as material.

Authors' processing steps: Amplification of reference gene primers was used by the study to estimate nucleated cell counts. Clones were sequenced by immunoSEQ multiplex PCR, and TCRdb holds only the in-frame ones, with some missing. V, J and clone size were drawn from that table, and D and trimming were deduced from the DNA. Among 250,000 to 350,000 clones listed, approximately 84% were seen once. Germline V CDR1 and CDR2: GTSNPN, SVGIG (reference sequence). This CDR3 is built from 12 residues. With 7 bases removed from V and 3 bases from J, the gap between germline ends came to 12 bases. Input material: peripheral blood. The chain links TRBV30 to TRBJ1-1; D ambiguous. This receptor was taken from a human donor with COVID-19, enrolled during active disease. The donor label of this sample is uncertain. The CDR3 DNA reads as TGTGCCTCTTTGATCCGGGACACTGAAGCTTTCTTT. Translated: CASLIRDTEAFF.